The source of this TCR beta chain is a study of PD-L1 blockade in urothelial cancer. Study-wide context: Patients commenced atezolizumab in the mid-2010s, and it was given at 1,200 mg intravenously every 3 weeks. Men with urothelial cancer arising in the bladder made up about 90% of the roughly 30 patients.

This CDR3 region has 18 residues. V lost 2 bases and J lost 1, with 21 bases in between. Germline V CDR1 and CDR2: SGHRS, YFSETQ. As to time point: pretreatment peripheral blood. The repertoire was sequenced with immunoSEQ multiplex PCR; TCRdb's copy has only in-frame clones and lacks some. The table has tens of thousands of clones, 81% seen once. This chain joins TRBV5-1 and TRBJ1-1; possibly TRBD1 for D (6 bases). This receptor was obtained from a man between 65 and 80 years old with urothelial cancer. The sequencing used PBMCs, collected around atezolizumab (anti-PD-L1) treatment. The CDR3 is CASSLLPGDGFENTEAFF. The CDR3 coding sequence is TGCGCCAGCAGCTTACTACCAGGGGACGGTTTTGAGAACACTGAAGCTTTCTTT.